A single sample is the source of the 32 T cell receptor beta chains below, sequenced in a study of shared clonotypes between healthy human individuals. Only in-frame clones appear in the TCRdb table, and some are missing; sequencing was by immunoSEQ multiplex PCR. The top ten clones hold roughly 0.13% of a sample with under 2,500,000 clones, approximately 96% of them seen once. Sequences were obtained from naive CD4+ T cells sorted from blood. Subset reported: CD45RA+ positively selected. Every receptor here comes from a man aged 18 to 35 in good health.

V gene TRBV4-1 combines with J gene TRBJ2-3; TRBD2 agrees at 7 bases. Germline trimming cut 6 bases from V and 0 bases from J; bases unmatched to any gene: 6. Germline CDR1 is MGHRA and CDR2 is YSYEKL. This CDR3 region has 15 residues. The DNA for the CDR3 is TGCGCCAGCAGACCGGGCGGGAGTAGCACAGATACGCAGTATTTT. Protein sequence: CASRPGGSSTDTQYF.

The chain uses TRBV5-6 and TRBJ2-5; D remains unclear. CDR3 length: 12 residues. Germline loops: CDR1 SGHDT, CDR2 YYEEEE. V was clipped by 4 bases and J by 5 bases, with 9 bases between them. Here the CDR3 reads CASSRNGETQYF. CDR3 bases: TGTGCCAGCAGCAGGAATGGGGAGACCCAGTACTTC. Variable domain in full (rest from reference TRBV5-6 and TRBJ2-5): DAGVTQSPTHLIKTRGQQVTLRCSPKSGHDTVSWYQQALGQGPQFIFQYYEEEERQRGNFPDRFSGHQFPNYSSELNVNALLLGDSALYLCASSRNGETQYFGPGTRLLVL.

V usage is TRBV10-3 and J usage is TRBJ1-2, with a possible D match to TRBD1 (6 bases). The V end was cut by 6 bases, the J end by 0 bases, with 20 bases between. The CDR3 consists of 17 residues. Germline CDR1 is ENHRY and CDR2 is SYGVKD. CDR3 sequence: CAISATSGAAANYGYTF. As DNA, the CDR3 is TGTGCCATCAGCGCCACGTCAGGGGCTGCAGCTAACTATGGCTACACCTTC.

This chain uses TRBV2 with TRBJ1-3; TRBD1 is a possible D gene (5 bases). V was shortened by 6 bases and J by 2 bases, with 11 bases between the two germline ends. The germline V gene has CDR1 SNHLY and CDR2 FYNNEI. The CDR3 is 14 amino acids. The CDR3 sequence is CASRQGRAGNTIYF. The CDR3 bases are TGTGCCAGCAGGCAGGGCCGGGCTGGAAACACCATATATTTT.

In DNA form, the CDR3 reads TGTGCCAGCAGCTTAGGGGATAGCCCTCGACCGACCAGAGAGACCCAGTACTTC. As protein: CASSLGDSPRPTRETQYF. This chain links TRBV7-2 with TRBJ2-5; D remains unclear. This CDR3 is 18 amino acids long. Trimming shortened V by 1 base and J by 4 bases, and 22 bases separated the two germline ends. Germline-derived CDR1 and CDR2 are SGHTA and FQGNSA.

The chain uses TRBV5-4 and TRBJ2-7; D gene ambiguous. CDR1 is SGHNT, CDR2 YYREEE, per germline (reference sequence). The length of the CDR3 is 18 residues. Between the trimmed V and J ends, which lost 3 bases and 0 bases, there was a span of 22 bases. The CDR3 DNA follows: TGTGCCAGCAGCTACGTTACCTTAGCTTCAAGGAACTCCTACGAGCAGTACTTC. It yields the protein CASSYVTLASRNSYEQYF.

The chain employs TRBV2 and TRBJ2-4; D ambiguous. Germline CDR1 and CDR2: SNHLY and FYNNEI. The CDR3 is 10 amino acids. V shed 2 bases and J shed 8 bases, with 1 base lying between them. For the CDR3, the DNA is TGTGCCAGCAGTGAACACATTCAGTACTTC. Its translation: CASSEHIQYF.

The V gene is TRBV5-4, the J gene TRBJ1-1, with D possibly being TRBD1 (6 bases). The ends were cut back, 0 bases at V and 2 bases at J, with 14 bases in the middle. The CDR3 sequence is 16 residues long. Germline-derived CDR1 and CDR2 are SGHNT and YYREEE (reference sequence). CDR3 sequence (DNA): TGTGCCAGCAGCTTGGGTGGGGGCTTGGCTAACACTGAAGCTTTCTTT. Its translation: CASSLGGGLANTEAFF.

J is TRBJ1-2 and V is TRBV5-4; 10 bases match TRBD1. The germline gives CDR1 SGHNT, CDR2 YYREEE (reference sequence). J was trimmed by 3 bases and V by 3 bases; bases with no gene match: 5. This CDR3 comprises 15 residues. CDR3 sequence reads: CASSSSGQGYYGYTF. For the CDR3, the DNA is TGTGCCAGCAGCTCGTCGGGACAGGGGTACTATGGCTACACCTTC.

The rearrangement uses TRBV11-2 and TRBJ2-1; 11 bases match TRBD2. Trimming took 0 bases from V and 6 from J; bases not matched to a gene: 7. The CDR3 is made up of 17 amino acids. Germline CDR1 SGHAT, CDR2 FQNNGV. The CDR3 region is CASSLDSGTSGINEQFF. The CDR3 nucleotides read TGTGCCAGCAGCTTAGACTCCGGGACTAGCGGAATCAATGAGCAGTTCTTC.

On this clone: Other nucleotide sequences in the sample specify the same CDR3. The chain joins TRBV19 to TRBJ2-3; D uncertain. This CDR3 region has 11 residues. Trimming took 3 bases from V and 5 from J, leaving 3 bases between them. Germline values: CDR1 LNHDA, CDR2 SQIVND (reference sequence). The CDR3 sequence: CASSIGDTQYF. The CDR3 nucleotides read TGTGCCAGTAGTATTGGAGATACGCAGTATTTT.

The chain couples TRBV5-1 to TRBJ1-3; D is perhaps TRBD1 (6 bases). Germline CDR1 and CDR2: SGHRS and YFSETQ. The CDR3 has 15 amino acids. Between the trimmed V and J ends, which lost 0 bases and 0 bases, there was a span of 7 bases. The CDR3 coding sequence is TGCGCCAGCAGCTTGGGGGACACCTCTGGAAACACCATATATTTT. Amino acids: CASSLGDTSGNTIYF.

There are a few counts of this clone. This sequence joins TRBV30 and TRBJ1-6; 9 bases fit TRBD1. This CDR3 comprises 13 residues. Germline CDR1 and CDR2: GTSNPN and SVGIG (reference sequence). With V trimmed by 7 bases and J by 7 bases, 5 bases remained unmatched. CDR3 coding DNA: TGTGCCTCCCGGGACAGGGACAATTCACCCCTCCACTTT. This encodes CASRDRDNSPLHF.

This clone was recorded only once. An end of the junction does not agree with germline; a read error may underlie this. The chain uses TRBV29-1 and TRBJ2-1; a weak D match, TRBD1 (5 bases). Germline CDR1 reads SQVTM; CDR2 reads ANQGSEA. This CDR3 region has 12 residues. This CDR3 is CSVQDGPRQLIF. CDR3 nucleotide sequence: TGCAGCGTTCAGGATGGGCCCCGACAGCTTATCTTC.

The chain links TRBV2 to TRBJ1-1; D not certain. This CDR3 has 10 amino acids. CDR1 and CDR2 (germline): SNHLY, FYNNEI. V lost 7 bases to trimming and J lost 7 bases, with 7 bases between them. The CDR3 region has the DNA TGTGCCAGCAAGGCGGTTGAAGCTTTCTTT. Translation gives CASKAVEAFF.

In this sample, this clone turned up once. J is TRBJ1-2 and V is TRBV15, with TRBD1 identical over 7 bases. V was pared by 0 bases and J by 0 bases, with 1 base of the junction left unmatched. This CDR3 is 15 amino acids long. Germline V gives CDR1 LNHNV, CDR2 YYDKDF (reference sequence). CDR3 nucleotides: TGTGCCACCAGCAGAGACAGGGGGTCTAACTATGGCTACACCTTC. Translated, it gives CATSRDRGSNYGYTF.

The chain is built from TRBV2 and TRBJ1-6; D ambiguous. V shed 7 bases and J shed 5 bases, with 18 bases lying between them. The CDR3 loop spans 16 amino acids. Germline V CDR1 and CDR2: SNHLY, FYNNEI. The CDR3 is CASIGSGSRNNSPLHF. The CDR3 region has the DNA TGTGCCAGCATAGGATCAGGTTCCCGAAATAATTCACCCCTCCACTTT.

V is TRBV7-8 and J is TRBJ1-3, with a possible D match to TRBD1 (5 bases). The CDR3 consists of 14 residues. The V and J ends lost 4 bases and 4 bases respectively, with 11 bases between them. The germline CDR1 and CDR2 sequences are SGHVS and FQNEAQ. In nucleotides, the CDR3 is TGTGCCAGCAGCTCCGTGGGGGGAGGAAACACCATATATTTT. This encodes CASSSVGGGNTIYF.

This chain uses TRBV2 with TRBJ1-2; tentative D call: TRBD1 (6 bases). This CDR3 is built from 15 residues. The ends were cut back, 5 bases at V and 8 bases at J, with 21 bases in the middle. From germline, CDR1 is SNHLY and CDR2 FYNNEI. The CDR3 bases are TGTGCCAGCAGTATCAACCAATGGGGGGCGGAAGGCTACACCTTC. Residues: CASSINQWGAEGYTF.

The chain has TRBV30 and TRBJ2-1; D is possibly TRBD2 (6 bases). Trimming took off 1 base at V and 6 bases at J, with 13 bases between the two ends. CDR1 and CDR2 from the germline V gene are GTSNPN and SVGIG (reference sequence). This CDR3 comprises 14 residues. The CDR3 nucleotides are TGTGCCTGGAGTGCTGGGACTTTCCTCAATGAGCAGTTCTTC. Translation: CAWSAGTFLNEQFF. Full variable domain (remainder filled in from reference TRBV30 and TRBJ2-1): SQTIHQWPATLVQPVGSPLSLECTVEGTSNPNLYWYRQAAGRGLQLLFYSVGIGQISSEVPQNLSASRPQDRQFILSSKKLLLSDSGFYLCAWSAGTFLNEQFFGPGTRLTVL.

J is TRBJ2-4 and V is TRBV30; D remains ambiguous. The ends were cut back, 5 bases at V and 9 bases at J, with 20 bases in the middle. The CDR3 contains 14 residues. Germline V gene sequence: CDR1 GTSNPN, CDR2 SVGIG (reference sequence). CDR3 residues: CAWEYLRARPIQYF. The CDR3 DNA is TGTGCCTGGGAATACCTCCGGGCCCGTCCCATTCAGTACTTC.

This clone has a single count. V and J are TRBV18 and TRBJ1-5, with a tentative D call TRBD1 (6 bases). Germline loops: CDR1 KGHSH, CDR2 LQKENI. V lost 3 bases to trimming and J lost 3 bases, with 18 bases between them. The CDR3 contains 17 residues. The CDR3 coding sequence is TGTGCCAGCTCACCTGGGACAAAACAGGGTATCAATCAGCCCCAGCATTTT. It specifies CASSPGTKQGINQPQHF.

The chain joins TRBV5-1 to TRBJ2-3; TRBD2 aligns across 9 bases. V lost 4 bases to trimming and J lost 2 bases; unmatched junction nucleotides: 8. The CDR3 is 16 residues long. Germline V gene lookup returns CDR1 SGHRS and CDR2 YFSETQ. CDR3 in DNA: TGCGCCAGCAGCCCCCAAGCGGGGGGTCCCACAGATACGCAGTATTTT. This sequence encodes CASSPQAGGPTDTQYF.

Details on this clone: The junction departs from the called germline gene at one end, perhaps through a read error. The chain carries TRBV4-3 and TRBJ1-4; D is undetermined. The germline CDR1 and CDR2 sequences are LGHNA and YSLEER. The CDR3 is made up of 18 amino acids. Here the CDR3 DNA reads TGCGCCAGCAGCCAAGAATATTTCGTGGGAGGATTTAATGGAAAACTGTTTTTT. This gives the protein CASSQEYFVGGFNGKLFF.

The chain couples TRBV11-2 to TRBJ2-5; TRBD2 agrees at 14 bases. Losses at the gene ends were 4 bases for V and 10 bases for J; bases not matched to a gene: 8. CDR1 and CDR2 from the germline V gene are SGHAT and FQNNGV. CDR3 length: 15 amino acids. The CDR3 reads CASSSAGLAGVGQYF. CDR3 DNA: TGTGCCAGCAGCTCTGCGGGACTAGCGGGAGTTGGCCAGTACTTC.

CDR3 loop: CASSYQGGEAFF. DNA of the CDR3: TGTGCCAGCAGTTACCAGGGCGGGGAAGCTTTCTTT. The V and J genes are TRBV6-6 and TRBJ1-1; possible D gene TRBD1, 5 bases. The CDR3 has 12 residues. Germline assignment: CDR1 MNHNY and CDR2 SVGAGI (reference sequence). The V gene lost 2 bases and the J gene lost 8 bases, with 9 bases spanning the gap.

V gene TRBV5-1 combines with J gene TRBJ2-5; D could derive from TRBD1 or TRBD2 (6 bases each). The CDR3 has 16 residues. In germline, CDR1 is SGHRS, CDR2 YFSETQ. Trimming took 2 bases from V and 2 from J, leaving 16 bases between them. The CDR3 region has the DNA TGCGCCAGCAGCTTCAGACGGGGGCGGGAACAAGAGACCCAGTACTTC. This encodes CASSFRRGREQETQYF. The full variable domain, completed using reference TRBV5-1 and TRBJ2-5, is KAGVTQTPRYLIKTRGQQVTLSCSPISGHRSVSWYQQTPGQGLQFLFEYFSETQRNKGNFPGRFSGRQFSNSRSEMNVSTLELGDSALYLCASSFRRGREQETQYFGPGTRLLVL.

This chain joins TRBV5-8 and TRBJ2-5, with TRBD1 as a possible D gene (5 bases). The length of the CDR3 is 17 residues. Trimming removed 2 bases from V and 1 base from J, with 18 bases in between. From germline, CDR1 is SGHTS and CDR2 YDEGEE. CDR3 in DNA: TGTGCCAGCAGCTTCCACCTATTTGGGCAGGGCCAAGAGACCCAGTACTTC. Residues: CASSFHLFGQGQETQYF.

The V and J genes are TRBV18 and TRBJ2-3, with TRBD1 matching 7 bases. Germline assignment: CDR1 KGHSH and CDR2 LQKENI. The CDR3 loop spans 15 amino acids. V was clipped by 4 bases and J by 3 bases; unmatched bases: 7. The CDR3 DNA sequence: TGTGCCAGCTCACAACCGGGACAGAGGACAGATACGCAGTATTTT. Protein product: CASSQPGQRTDTQYF.

The chain couples TRBV21-1 to TRBJ2-7; no DNA check was done on the table's D call, TRBD2. TRBV21-1 is flagged as a pseudogene. The CDR3 has 19 residues. The CDR3 here is CASSISRLAGGPSSYEQYF. The CDR3 bases are TGTGCCAGCAGCATCAGTCGGTTAGCGGGAGGCCCTAGCTCCTACGAGCAGTACTTC.

The chain carries TRBV29-1 and TRBJ2-7; D unclear. Germline assignment: CDR1 SQVTM and CDR2 ANQGSEA. The length of the CDR3 is 15 residues. The V gene lost 1 base and the J gene lost 3 bases, with 16 bases spanning the gap. This CDR3 reads CSVEVQGGVYYEQYF. The CDR3 DNA reads as TGCAGCGTTGAAGTCCAAGGTGGGGTTTACTACGAGCAGTACTTC.

The chain carries TRBV5-1 and TRBJ2-3; tentatively, D is TRBD2 (6 bases). The CDR3 totals 14 residues. V lost 4 bases and J 0 bases, leaving 9 bases between the germline ends. Germline CDR1 and CDR2: SGHRS and YFSETQ. This chain's CDR3 is CASSATSSTDTQYF. For the CDR3, the DNA is TGCGCCAGCAGCGCGACTAGTAGCACAGATACGCAGTATTTT.